Following are 2 T cell receptor beta chains from one sample sequenced in a study of T-cell reconstitution after alpha-beta-depleted transplantation in children. For TCRbeta, the library was prepared with unique molecular identifiers. One entry per CDR3 protein, called by TCRdb with MiXCR from the PCR reads. The repertoire holds a few hundred thousand distinct CDR3 sequences, with around an eighth as singletons. The specimen comprised PBMCs from the stem cell graft donor, sampled from the stem cell graft. These receptors all stem from a human donor who donated a stem cell graft to a child with combined immunodeficiency.

The chain joins TRBV18 to TRBJ1-3; no firm D call. Germline values: CDR1 KGHSH, CDR2 LQKENI. V lost 3 bases, J lost 0 bases, and 9 bases lay in between. CDR3 length equals 15 residues. The CDR3, as DNA: TGTGCCAGCTCACCCGGCGGAGACTCTGGAAACACCATATATTTT. It yields the protein CASSPGGDSGNTIYF.

This clonotype was counted at least ten times. The J gene is TRBJ2-5, the V gene TRBV12-3 or TRBV12-4, with TRBD1 as a possible D gene (6 bases). The CDR3 has 12 residues. V lost 6 bases and J lost 7, with 12 bases in between. The DNA of the CDR3 is TGTGCCAGCAGCCGGACGGACAGGACCCAGTACTTC. It translates to CASSRTDRTQYF.